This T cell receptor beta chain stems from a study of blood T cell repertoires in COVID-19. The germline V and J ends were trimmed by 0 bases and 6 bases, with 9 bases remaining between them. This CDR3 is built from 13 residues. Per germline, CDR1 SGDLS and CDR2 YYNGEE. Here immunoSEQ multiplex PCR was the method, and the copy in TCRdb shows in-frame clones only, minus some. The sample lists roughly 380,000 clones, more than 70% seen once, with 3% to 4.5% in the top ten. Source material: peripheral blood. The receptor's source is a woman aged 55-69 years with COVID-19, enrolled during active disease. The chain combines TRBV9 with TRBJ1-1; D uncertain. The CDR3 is CASSVETSAEAFF. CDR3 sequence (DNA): TGTGCCAGCAGCGTAGAGACTTCGGCTGAAGCTTTCTTT.